The sequence of this TCR beta chain was determined in a study of blood T cell repertoires in COVID-19. Looking at the study overall: COVID-19 samples from acute and convalescent phases originated in the United States, Italy and Spain. The cDNA or gDNA used as material had been derived from T cells, B-cell-depleted T cells, or PBMCs.

Libraries were prepared by immunoSEQ multiplex PCR; TCRdb keeps only in-frame clonotypes and omits some of them. The sample gives a few hundred thousand clones, 80% to 85% of which show up once; about 3.5% is in the top ten. Germline V gene sequence: CDR1 SGHNT, CDR2 YYREEE (reference sequence). The CDR3 loop spans 14 amino acids. Trimming removed 9 bases at V and 9 bases at J, with 19 bases between. The study assigned cohorts using participant-reported clinical history. Sequencing was done on a sample of PBMCs or T cells enriched from blood (not recorded which). This TCR was sampled from a man in his forties or fifties who had recovered from COVID-19. J is TRBJ1-6 and V is TRBV5-4, with D perhaps matching TRBD1 (6 bases). DNA of the CDR3: TGTGCCACCCGACCCGCAGGGGAGGGTTCACCCCTCCACTTT. It specifies CATRPAGEGSPLHF. Together with reference TRBV5-4 and TRBJ1-6, the CDR3 gives the full variable domain: ETGVTQSPTHLIKTRGQQVTLRCSSQSGHNTVSWYQQALGQGPQFIFQYYREEENGRGNFPPRFSGLQFPNYSSELNVNALELDDSALYLCATRPAGEGSPLHFGNGTRLTVT.